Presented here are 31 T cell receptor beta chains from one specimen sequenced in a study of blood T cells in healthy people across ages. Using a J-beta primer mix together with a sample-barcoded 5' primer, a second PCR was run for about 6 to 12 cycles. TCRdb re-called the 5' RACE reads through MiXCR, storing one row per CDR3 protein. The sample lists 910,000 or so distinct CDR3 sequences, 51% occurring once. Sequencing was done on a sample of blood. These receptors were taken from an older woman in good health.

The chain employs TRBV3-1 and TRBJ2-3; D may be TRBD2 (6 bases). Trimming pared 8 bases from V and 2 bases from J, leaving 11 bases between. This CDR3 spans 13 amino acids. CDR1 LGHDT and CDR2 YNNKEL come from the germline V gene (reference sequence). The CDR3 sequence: CASRDFVTDTQYF. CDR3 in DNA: TGTGCCAGCCGGGACTTCGTCACAGATACGCAGTATTTT.

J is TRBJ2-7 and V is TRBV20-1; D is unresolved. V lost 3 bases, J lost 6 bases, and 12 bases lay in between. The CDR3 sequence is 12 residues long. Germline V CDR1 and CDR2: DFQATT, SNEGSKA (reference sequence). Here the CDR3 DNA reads TGCAGTGCTAGCCTCACCATCTGCGAGCAGTACTTC. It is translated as CSASLTICEQYF.

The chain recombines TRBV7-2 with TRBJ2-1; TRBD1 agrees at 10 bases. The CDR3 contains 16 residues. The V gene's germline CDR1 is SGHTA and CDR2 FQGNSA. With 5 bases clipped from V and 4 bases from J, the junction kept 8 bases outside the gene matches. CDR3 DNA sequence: TGTGCCAGCAGCATACGGACAGGGGGTTCATACAATGAGCAGTTCTTC. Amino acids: CASSIRTGGSYNEQFF.

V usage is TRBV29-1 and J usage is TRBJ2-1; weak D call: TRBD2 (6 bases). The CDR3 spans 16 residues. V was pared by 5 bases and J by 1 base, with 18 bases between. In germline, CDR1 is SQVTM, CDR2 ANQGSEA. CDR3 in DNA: TGCAGCGTTACAATGGGACTTTCTCAATCCTACAATGAGCAGTTCTTC. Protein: CSVTMGLSQSYNEQFF.

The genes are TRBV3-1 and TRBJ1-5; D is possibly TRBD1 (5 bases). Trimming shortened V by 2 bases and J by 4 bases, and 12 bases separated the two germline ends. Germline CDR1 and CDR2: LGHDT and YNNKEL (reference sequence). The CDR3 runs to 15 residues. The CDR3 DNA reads TGTGCCAGCAGCCAATCCAGCAGGGCAAATCAGCCCCAGCATTTT. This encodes CASSQSSRANQPQHF. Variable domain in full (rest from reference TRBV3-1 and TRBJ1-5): DTAVSQTPKYLVTQMGNDKSIKCEQNLGHDTMYWYKQDSKKFLKIMFSYNNKELIINETVPNRFSPKSPDKAHLNLHINSLELGDSAVYFCASSQSSRANQPQHFGDGTRLSIL.

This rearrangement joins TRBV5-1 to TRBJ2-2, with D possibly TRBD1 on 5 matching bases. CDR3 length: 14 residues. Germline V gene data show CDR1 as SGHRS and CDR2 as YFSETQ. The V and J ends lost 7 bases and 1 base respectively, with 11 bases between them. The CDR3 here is CASARQMNTGELFF. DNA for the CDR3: TGCGCCAGCGCCCGACAGATGAACACCGGGGAGCTGTTTTTT.

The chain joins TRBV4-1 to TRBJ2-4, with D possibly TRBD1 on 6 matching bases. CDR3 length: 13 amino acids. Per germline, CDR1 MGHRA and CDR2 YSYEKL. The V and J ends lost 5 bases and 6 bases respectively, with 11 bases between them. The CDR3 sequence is CASSSLTGNIQYF. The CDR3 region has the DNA TGCGCCAGCAGCAGCTTGACAGGAAACATTCAGTACTTC.

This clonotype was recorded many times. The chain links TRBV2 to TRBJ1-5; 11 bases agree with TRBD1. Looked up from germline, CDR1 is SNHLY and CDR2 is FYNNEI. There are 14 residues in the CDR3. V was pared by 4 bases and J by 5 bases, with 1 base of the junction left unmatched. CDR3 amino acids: CASSGTGGYQPQHF. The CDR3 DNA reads TGTGCCAGCAGTGGGACAGGGGGCTATCAGCCCCAGCATTTT.

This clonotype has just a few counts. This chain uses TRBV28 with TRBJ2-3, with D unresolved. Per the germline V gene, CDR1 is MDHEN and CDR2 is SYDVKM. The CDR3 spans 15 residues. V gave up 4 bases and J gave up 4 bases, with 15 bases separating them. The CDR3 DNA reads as TGTGCCAGCAGTTCCCCCGGGTCCCCTTCAGATACGCAGTATTTT. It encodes CASSSPGSPSDTQYF.

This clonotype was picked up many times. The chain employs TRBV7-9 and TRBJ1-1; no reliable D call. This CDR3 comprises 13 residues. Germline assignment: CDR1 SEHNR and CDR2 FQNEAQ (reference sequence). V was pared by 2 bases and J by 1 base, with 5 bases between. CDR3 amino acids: CASSLSGNTEAFF. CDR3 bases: TGTGCCAGCAGCTTATCAGGGAACACTGAAGCTTTCTTT.

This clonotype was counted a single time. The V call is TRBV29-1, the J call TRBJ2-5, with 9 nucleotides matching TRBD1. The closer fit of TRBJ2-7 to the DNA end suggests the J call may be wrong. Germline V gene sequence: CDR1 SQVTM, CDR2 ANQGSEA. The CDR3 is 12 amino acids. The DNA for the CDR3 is TGCAGCGTTGGACAGGGGGGTGGCGAGCAGTACTTC. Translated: CSVGQGGGEQYF.

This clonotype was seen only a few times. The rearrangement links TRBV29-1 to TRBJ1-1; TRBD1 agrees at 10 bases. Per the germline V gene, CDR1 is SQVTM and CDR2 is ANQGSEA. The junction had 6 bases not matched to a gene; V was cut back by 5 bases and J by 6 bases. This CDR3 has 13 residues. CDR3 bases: TGCAGCGTTTCCGGGACAGGGGCTTCTGAAGCTTTCTTT. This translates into CSVSGTGASEAFF.

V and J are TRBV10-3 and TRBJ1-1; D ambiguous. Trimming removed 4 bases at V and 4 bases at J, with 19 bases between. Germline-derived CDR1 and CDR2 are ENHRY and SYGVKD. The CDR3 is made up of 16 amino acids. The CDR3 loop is CAISVSRWARSTEAFF. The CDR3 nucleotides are TGTGCCATCAGTGTTTCCAGGTGGGCGCGATCCACTGAAGCTTTCTTT.

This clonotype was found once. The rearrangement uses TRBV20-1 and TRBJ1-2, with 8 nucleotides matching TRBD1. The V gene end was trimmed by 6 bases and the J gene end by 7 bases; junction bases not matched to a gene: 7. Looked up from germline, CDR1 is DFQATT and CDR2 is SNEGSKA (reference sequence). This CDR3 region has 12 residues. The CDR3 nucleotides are TGCAGTGCGACCCCGGACAGGGTTGGCTACACCTTC. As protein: CSATPDRVGYTF.

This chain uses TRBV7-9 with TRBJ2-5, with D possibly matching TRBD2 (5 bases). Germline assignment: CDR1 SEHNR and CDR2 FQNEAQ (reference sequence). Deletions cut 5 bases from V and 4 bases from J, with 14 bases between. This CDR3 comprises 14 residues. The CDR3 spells CASSPRSGRETQYF. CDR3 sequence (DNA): TGTGCCAGCAGCCCTAGATCGGGAAGAGAGACCCAGTACTTC. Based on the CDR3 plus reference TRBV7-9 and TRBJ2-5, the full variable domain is DTGVSQNPRHKITKRGQNVTFRCDPISEHNRLYWYRQTLGQGPEFLTYFQNEAQLEKSRLLSDRFSAERPKGSFSTLEIQRTEQGDSAMYLCASSPRSGRETQYFGPGTRLLVL.

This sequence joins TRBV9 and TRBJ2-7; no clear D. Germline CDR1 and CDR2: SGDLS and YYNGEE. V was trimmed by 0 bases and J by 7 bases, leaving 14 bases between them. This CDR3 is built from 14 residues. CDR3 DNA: TGTGCCAGCAGCGTAGGTGACTCATTGAAGGAGCAGTACTTC. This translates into CASSVGDSLKEQYF.

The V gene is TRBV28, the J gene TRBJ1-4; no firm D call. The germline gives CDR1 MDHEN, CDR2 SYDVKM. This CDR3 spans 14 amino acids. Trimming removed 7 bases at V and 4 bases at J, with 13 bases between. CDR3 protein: CASMSTRINEKLFF. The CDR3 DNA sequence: TGTGCCAGCATGTCCACAAGGATTAATGAAAAACTGTTTTTT.

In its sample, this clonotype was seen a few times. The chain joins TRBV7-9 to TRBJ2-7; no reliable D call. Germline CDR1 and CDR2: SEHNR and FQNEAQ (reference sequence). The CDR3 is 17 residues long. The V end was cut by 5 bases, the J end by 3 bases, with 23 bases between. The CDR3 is CASSDNNQAPALYEQYF. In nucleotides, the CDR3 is TGTGCCAGCAGCGATAACAACCAGGCTCCCGCCCTCTACGAGCAGTACTTC.

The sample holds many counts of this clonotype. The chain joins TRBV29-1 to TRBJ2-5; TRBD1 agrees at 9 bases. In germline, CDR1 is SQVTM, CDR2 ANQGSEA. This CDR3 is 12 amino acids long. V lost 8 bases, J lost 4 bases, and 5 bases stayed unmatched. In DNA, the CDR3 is TGCAGCACTCGGACAGGGGTAGAGACCCAGTACTTC. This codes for CSTRTGVETQYF.

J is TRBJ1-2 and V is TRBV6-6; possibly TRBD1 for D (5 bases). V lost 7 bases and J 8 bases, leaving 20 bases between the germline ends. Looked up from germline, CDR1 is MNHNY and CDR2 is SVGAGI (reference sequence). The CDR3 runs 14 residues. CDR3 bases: TGTGCCAGCAACAACAGGATAGAGGCGAGAGGCTACACCTTC. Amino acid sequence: CASNNRIEARGYTF.

The CDR3 here is CAISEPGLAGAYEQYF. For the CDR3, the DNA is TGTGCCATCAGTGAGCCTGGACTAGCGGGAGCCTACGAGCAGTACTTC. The chain employs TRBV10-3 and TRBJ2-7, with TRBD2 identical over 13 bases. Per germline, CDR1 ENHRY and CDR2 SYGVKD. Germline trimming cut 2 bases from V and 2 bases from J; bases unmatched to any gene: 3. CDR3 length: 16 amino acids.

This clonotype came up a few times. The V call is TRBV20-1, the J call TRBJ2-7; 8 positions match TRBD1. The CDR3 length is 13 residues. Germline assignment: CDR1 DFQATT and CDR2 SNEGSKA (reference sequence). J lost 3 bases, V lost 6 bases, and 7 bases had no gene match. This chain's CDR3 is CSADGQGDYEQYF. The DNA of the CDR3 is TGCAGTGCCGACGGACAGGGTGACTACGAGCAGTACTTC.

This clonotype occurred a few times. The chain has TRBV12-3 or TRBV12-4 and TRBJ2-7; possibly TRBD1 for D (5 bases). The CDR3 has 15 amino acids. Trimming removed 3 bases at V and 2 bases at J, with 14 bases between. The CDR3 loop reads CASSFSTVYTYEQYF. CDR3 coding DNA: TGTGCCAGCAGTTTTTCGACAGTATACACCTACGAGCAGTACTTC.

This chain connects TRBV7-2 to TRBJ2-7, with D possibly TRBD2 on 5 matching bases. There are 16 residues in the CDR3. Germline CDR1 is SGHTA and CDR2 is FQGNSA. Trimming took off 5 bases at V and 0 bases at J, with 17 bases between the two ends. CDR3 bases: TGTGCCAGCAGCCGAACCATTAAGCGGAACTCCTACGAGCAGTACTTC. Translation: CASSRTIKRNSYEQYF. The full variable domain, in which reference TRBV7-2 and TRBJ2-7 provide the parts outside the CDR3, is GAGVSQSPSNKVTEKGKDVELRCDPISGHTALYWYRQSLGQGLEFLIYFQGNSAPDKSGLPSDRFSAERTGGSVSTLTIQRTQQEDSAVYLCASSRTIKRNSYEQYFGPGTRLTVT.

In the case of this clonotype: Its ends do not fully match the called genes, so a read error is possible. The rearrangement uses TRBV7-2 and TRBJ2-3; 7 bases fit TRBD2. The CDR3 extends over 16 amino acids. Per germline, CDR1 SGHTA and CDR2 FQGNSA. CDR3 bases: TGTGCCAGCAAGATTGGGGGAGGGAGGTTCACATATACGCAGTATTTT. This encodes CASKIGGGRFTYTQYF.

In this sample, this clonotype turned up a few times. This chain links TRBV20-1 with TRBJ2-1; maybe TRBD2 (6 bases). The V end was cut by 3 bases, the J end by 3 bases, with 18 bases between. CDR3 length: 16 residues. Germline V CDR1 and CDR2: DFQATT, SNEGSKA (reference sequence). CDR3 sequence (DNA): TGCAGTGCTAGGAACGAGGAGGGGCCATTCTACAATGAGCAGTTCTTC. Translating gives CSARNEEGPFYNEQFF.

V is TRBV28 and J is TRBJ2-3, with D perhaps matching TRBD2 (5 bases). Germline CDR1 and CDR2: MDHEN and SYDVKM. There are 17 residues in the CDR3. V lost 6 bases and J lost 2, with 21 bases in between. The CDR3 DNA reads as TGTGCCAGCAGCACTATAACCGGACGAGCGGACACAGATACGCAGTATTTT. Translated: CASSTITGRADTDTQYF.

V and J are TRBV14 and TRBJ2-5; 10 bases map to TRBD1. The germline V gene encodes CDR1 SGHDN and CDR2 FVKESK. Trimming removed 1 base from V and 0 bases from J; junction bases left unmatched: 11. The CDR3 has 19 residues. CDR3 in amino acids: CASSQGGGTGEEYQETQYF. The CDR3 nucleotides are TGTGCCAGCAGCCAAGGTGGTGGGACAGGGGAAGAGTACCAAGAGACCCAGTACTTC. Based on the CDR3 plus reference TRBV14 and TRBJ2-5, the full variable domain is EAGVTQFPSHSVIEKGQTVTLRCDPISGHDNLYWYRRVMGKEIKFLLHFVKESKQDESGMPNNRFLAERTGGTYSTLKVQPAELEDSGVYFCASSQGGGTGEEYQETQYFGPGTRLLVL.

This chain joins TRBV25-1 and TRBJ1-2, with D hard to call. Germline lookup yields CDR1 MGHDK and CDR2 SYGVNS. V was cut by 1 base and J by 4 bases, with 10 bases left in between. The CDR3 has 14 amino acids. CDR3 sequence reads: CASSEFPGSYGYTF. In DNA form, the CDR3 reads TGTGCCAGCAGTGAATTTCCAGGCTCCTATGGCTACACCTTC.

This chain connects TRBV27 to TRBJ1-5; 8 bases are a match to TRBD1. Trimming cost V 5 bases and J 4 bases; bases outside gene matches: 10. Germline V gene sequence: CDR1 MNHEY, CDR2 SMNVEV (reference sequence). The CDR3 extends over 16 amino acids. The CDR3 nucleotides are TGTGCCAGCAGTCTTGCAGGGGGCGCCTGGAATCAGCCCCAGCATTTT. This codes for CASSLAGGAWNQPQHF.

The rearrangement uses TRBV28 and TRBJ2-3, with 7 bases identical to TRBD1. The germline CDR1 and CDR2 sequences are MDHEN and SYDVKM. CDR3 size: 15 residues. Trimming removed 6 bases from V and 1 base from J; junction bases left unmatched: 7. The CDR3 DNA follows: TGTGCCAGCAGCCCTTGGGACAGACGCACAGATACGCAGTATTTT. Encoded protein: CASSPWDRRTDTQYF.